This TCR beta chain was captured by sequencing in a study of T cell changes during pregnancy in multiple sclerosis. Between the trimmed V and J ends, which lost 0 bases and 1 base, there was a span of 13 bases. CDR1 LGHNA and CDR2 YSLEER come from the germline V gene. The CDR3 totals 16 residues. Using immunoSEQ multiplex PCR, the repertoire was profiled, and TCRdb retains in-frame clones only, with some absent. The sample lists 93,000 or so clones, roughly 90% seen once, with approximately 0.9% in the top ten. The source was peripheral blood, collected before pregnancy. This chain links TRBV4-3 with TRBJ2-7; D possibly corresponds to TRBD2 (5 bases). The source of this sequence is a female donor with multiple sclerosis, enrolled in a pregnancy study. The CDR3 here is CASSQDHLAGSYEQYF. The CDR3 DNA follows: TGCGCCAGCAGCCAAGATCATCTAGCTGGGTCCTACGAGCAGTACTTC.